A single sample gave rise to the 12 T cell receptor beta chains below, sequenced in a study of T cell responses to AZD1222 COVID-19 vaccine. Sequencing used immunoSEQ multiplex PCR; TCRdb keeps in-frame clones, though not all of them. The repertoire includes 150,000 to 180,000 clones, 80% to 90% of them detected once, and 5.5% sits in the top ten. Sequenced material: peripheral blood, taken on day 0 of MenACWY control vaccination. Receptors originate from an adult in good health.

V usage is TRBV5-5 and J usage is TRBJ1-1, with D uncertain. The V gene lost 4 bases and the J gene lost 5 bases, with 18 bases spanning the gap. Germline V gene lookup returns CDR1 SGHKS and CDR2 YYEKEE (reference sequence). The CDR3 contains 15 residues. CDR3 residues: CASSREPGFGTEAFF. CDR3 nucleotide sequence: TGTGCCAGCAGCCGCGAACCGGGGTTCGGAACTGAAGCTTTCTTT.

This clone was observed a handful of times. The CDR3 DNA is TGTGCCACCGGGACTAGCTCTACCTACGAGCAGTACTTC. The encoded protein is CATGTSSTYEQYF. This rearrangement joins TRBV6-5 to TRBJ2-7; 9 bases are a match to TRBD2. The V and J ends lost 10 bases and 2 bases, in that order; junction bases with no gene match: 6. There are 13 residues in the CDR3. Germline V lookup: CDR1 MNHEY, CDR2 SVGAGI.

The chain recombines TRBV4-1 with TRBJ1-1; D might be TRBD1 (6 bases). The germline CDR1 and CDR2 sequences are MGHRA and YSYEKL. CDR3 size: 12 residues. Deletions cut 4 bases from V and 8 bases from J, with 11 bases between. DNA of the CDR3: TGCGCCAGCAGCCGTCCGGGACAAGAAGCTTTCTTT. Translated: CASSRPGQEAFF.

This CDR3 reads CASRPGGNSNQPQHF. CDR3 DNA sequence: TGTGCCAGCCGGCCCGGGGGTAATAGCAATCAGCCCCAGCATTTT. The rearrangement links TRBV2 to TRBJ1-5; possible D gene TRBD1, 5 bases. CDR1 SNHLY and CDR2 FYNNEI come from the germline V gene. Deletions cut 8 bases from V and 0 bases from J, with 14 bases between. This CDR3 is 15 amino acids long.

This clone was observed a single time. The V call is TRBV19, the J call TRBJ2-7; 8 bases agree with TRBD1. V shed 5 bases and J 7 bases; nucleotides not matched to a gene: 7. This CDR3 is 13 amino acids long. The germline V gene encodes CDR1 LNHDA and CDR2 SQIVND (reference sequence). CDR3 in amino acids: CASSFRTGTEQYV. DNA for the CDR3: TGTGCCAGTAGTTTCCGGACAGGGACGGAGCAGTACGTC.

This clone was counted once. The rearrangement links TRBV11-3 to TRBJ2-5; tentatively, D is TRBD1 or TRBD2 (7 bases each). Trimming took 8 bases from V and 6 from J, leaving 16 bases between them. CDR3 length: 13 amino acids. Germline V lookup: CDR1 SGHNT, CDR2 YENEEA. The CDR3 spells CASQGQGGKTQYF. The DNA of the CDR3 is TGTGCCAGCCAGGGGCAGGGGGGGAAGACCCAGTACTTC.

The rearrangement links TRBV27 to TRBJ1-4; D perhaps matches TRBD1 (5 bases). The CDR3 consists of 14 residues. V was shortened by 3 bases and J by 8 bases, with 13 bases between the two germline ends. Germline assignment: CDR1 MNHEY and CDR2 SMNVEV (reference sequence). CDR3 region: CASSFLGLGEKLFF. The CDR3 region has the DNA TGTGCCAGCAGTTTTTTGGGGCTTGGGGAAAAACTGTTTTTT.

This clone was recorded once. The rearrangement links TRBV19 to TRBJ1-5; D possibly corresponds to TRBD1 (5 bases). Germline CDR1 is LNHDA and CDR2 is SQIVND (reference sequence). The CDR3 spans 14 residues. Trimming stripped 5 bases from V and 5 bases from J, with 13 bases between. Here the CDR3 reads CASSPDSLYQPQHF. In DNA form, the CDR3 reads TGTGCCAGTAGTCCCGACAGTCTTTATCAGCCCCAGCATTTT.

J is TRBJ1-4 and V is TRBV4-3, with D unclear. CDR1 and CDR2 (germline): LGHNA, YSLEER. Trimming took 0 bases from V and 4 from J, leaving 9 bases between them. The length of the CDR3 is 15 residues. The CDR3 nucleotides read TGCGCCAGCAGCCAAGATTTCGGACTTAATGAAAAACTGTTTTTT. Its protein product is CASSQDFGLNEKLFF.

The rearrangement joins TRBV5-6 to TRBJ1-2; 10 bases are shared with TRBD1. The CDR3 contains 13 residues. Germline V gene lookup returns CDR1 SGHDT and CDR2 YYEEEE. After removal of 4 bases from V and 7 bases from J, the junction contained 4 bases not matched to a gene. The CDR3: CASSTGQGFGYTF. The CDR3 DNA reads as TGTGCCAGCAGCACGGGACAGGGGTTTGGCTACACCTTC.

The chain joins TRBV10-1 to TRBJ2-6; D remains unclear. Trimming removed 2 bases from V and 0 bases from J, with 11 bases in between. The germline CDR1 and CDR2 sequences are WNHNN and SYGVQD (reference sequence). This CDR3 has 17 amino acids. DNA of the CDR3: TGCGCCAGCAGTGAGGGCACGCACCTCTCTGGGGCCAACGTCCTGACTTTC. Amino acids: CASSEGTHLSGANVLTF.

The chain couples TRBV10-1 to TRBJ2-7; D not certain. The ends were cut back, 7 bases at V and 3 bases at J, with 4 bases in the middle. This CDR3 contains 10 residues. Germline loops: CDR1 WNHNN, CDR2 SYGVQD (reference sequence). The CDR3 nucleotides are TGCGCCAGCACCCTCTACGAGCAGTACGTC. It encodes CASTLYEQYV.